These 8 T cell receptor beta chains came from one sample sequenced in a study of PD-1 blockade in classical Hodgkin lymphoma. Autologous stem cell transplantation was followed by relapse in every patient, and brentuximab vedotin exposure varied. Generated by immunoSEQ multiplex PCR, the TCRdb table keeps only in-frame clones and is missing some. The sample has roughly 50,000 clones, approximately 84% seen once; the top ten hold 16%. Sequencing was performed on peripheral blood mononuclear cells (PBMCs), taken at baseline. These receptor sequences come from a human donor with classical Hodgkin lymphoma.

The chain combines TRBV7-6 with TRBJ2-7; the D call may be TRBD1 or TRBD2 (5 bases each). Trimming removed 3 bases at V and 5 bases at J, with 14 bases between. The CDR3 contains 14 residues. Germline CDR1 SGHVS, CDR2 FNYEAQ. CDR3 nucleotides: TGTGCCAGCAGCTTCGCAGGGCCGAGGGACGAGCAGTACTTC. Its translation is CASSFAGPRDEQYF. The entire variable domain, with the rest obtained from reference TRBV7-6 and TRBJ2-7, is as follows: GAGVSQSPRYKVTKRGQDVALRCDPISGHVSLYWYRQALGQGPEFLTYFNYEAQQDKSGLPNDRFSAERPEGSISTLTIQRTEQRDSAMYRCASSFAGPRDEQYFGPGTRLTVT.

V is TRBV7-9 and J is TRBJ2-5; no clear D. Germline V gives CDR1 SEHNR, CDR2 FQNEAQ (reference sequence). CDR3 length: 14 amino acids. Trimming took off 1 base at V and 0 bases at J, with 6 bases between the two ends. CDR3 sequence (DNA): TGTGCCAGCAGCTTAGAAATACACCAAGAGACCCAGTACTTC. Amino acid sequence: CASSLEIHQETQYF.

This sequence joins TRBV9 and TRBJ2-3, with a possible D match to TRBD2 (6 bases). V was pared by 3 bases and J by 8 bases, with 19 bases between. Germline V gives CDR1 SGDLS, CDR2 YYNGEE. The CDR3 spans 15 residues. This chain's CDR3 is CASSAREPALGTQYF. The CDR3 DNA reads TGTGCCAGCAGCGCCCGGGAGCCAGCTCTTGGTACGCAGTATTTT.

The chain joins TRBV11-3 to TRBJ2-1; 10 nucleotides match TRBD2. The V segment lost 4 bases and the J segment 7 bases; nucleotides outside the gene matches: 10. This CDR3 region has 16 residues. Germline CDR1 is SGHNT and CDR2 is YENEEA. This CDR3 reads CASSSLGLAEGNEQFF. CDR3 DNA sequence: TGTGCCAGCAGCTCCCTTGGACTAGCGGAGGGGAATGAGCAGTTCTTC.

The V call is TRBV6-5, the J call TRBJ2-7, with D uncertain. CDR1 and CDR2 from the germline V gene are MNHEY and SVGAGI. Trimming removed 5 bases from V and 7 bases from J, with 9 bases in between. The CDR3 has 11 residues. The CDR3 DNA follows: TGTGCCAGCAGTGAATTTTTTGAGCAGTACGTC. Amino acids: CASSEFFEQYV.

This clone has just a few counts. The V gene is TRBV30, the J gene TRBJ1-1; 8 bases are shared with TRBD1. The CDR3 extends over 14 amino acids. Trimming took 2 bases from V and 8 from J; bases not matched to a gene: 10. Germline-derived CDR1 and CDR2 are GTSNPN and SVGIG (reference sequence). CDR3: CAWSPDRGGSEAFF. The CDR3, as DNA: TGTGCCTGGAGTCCCGACAGGGGAGGATCGGAAGCTTTCTTT.

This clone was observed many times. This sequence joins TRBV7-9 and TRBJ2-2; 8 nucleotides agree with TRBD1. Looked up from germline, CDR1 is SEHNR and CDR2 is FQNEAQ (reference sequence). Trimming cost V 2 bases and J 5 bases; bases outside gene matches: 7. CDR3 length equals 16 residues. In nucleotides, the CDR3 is TGTGCCAGCAGCTTATCTTGGACAGGGCGGACCGGGGAGCTGTTTTTT. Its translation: CASSLSWTGRTGELFF.

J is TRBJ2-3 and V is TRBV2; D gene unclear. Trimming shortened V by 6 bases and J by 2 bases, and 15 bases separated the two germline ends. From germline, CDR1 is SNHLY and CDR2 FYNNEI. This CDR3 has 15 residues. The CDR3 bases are TGTGCCAGCAGGCCCGACGGCGCGTTCACAGATACGCAGTATTTT. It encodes CASRPDGAFTDTQYF.